This T cell receptor (beta chain) is drawn from a study of patients and donors after allogeneic stem cell transplantation. This CDR3 comprises 17 residues. V shed 5 bases and J 0 bases; nucleotides not matched to a gene: 4. Germline V CDR1 and CDR2: LNHDA, SQIVND (reference sequence). TCRdb re-called the RT-PCR reads through MiXCR, storing one row per CDR3 protein. The table records more than 850,000 distinct CDR3 sequences, about a sixth of them present only once. The source material was blood, either unsorted or a sorted T cell fraction (not recorded which). This clonotype originated in a human donor who was either an allogeneic HSCT recipient or a stem cell or donor lymphocyte infusion donor (not recorded which). It is not recorded whose cells these are; they may come from a transplant donor. J is TRBJ2-1 and V is TRBV19, with 13 bases matching TRBD2. CDR3 sequence (DNA): TGTGCCAGTAGTGCCACTAGCGGGAGGGTCTCCTACAATGAGCAGTTCTTC. It is translated as CASSATSGRVSYNEQFF.